Listed below are T cell receptor beta chains from one sample, sequenced in a study of shared clonotypes between healthy human individuals. Generated by immunoSEQ multiplex PCR, the TCRdb table keeps only in-frame clones and is missing some. The sample lists around 180,000 clones, approximately 92% occurring once. The source material was naive CD4+ T cells sorted from blood. These receptors all stem from a woman in her thirties in good health. Each CDR3 is given with its conserved first and last residue. A D gene is named only where the DNA matches it firmly. The size entry is marked missing in some rows and otherwise reads once, few, many or a size class.

size	D	J	V	CDR3	DNA
-	TRBD1	TRBJ1-1	TRBV28	CASSSPRTGGVEAFF	TGTGCCAGCAGTAGCCCCCGGACAGGGGGGGTAGAAGCTTTCTTT
-	-	TRBJ1-3	TRBV30	CAWNPTSGNTIYF	TGTGCCTGGAACCCGACCTCTGGAAACACCATATATTTT
-	-	TRBJ2-7	TRBV27	CASSLSGTVIGEQYF	TGTGCCAGCAGTTTATCCGGGACCGTAATAGGAGAGCAGTACTTC
-	-	TRBJ2-7	TRBV20-1	CSAPSPGEQYF	TGCAGTGCACCTTCCCCGGGAGAGCAGTACTTC
-	-	TRBJ1-2	TRBV15	CATSRESSTAVKTF	TGTGCCACCAGCAGAGAGTCGAGTACCGCAGTTAAAACCTTC
-	TRBD2	TRBJ2-7	TRBV19	CASSETSGSIYEQYF	TGTGCCAGTAGCGAGACTAGCGGGAGTATCTACGAGCAGTACTTC
-	-	TRBJ2-7	TRBV5-8	CASSFSAHGYEQYF	TGTGCCAGCAGCTTCTCCGCGCACGGCTACGAGCAGTACTTC
-	TRBD2	TRBJ2-7	TRBV5-1	CASKPVMERSGRLWYEQYF	TGCGCCAGCAAACCAGTTATGGAACGGAGCGGGAGGCTTTGGTACGAGCAGTACTTC
-	-	TRBJ1-2	TRBV2	CASHDLTGLISYGYTF	TGTGCCAGCCATGACCTCACGGGGCTTATAAGCTATGGCTACACCTTC
once	TRBD1	TRBJ2-3	TRBV5-1	CASRRTGGTDTQYF	TGCGCCAGCAGGAGAACAGGGGGCACAGATACGCAGTATTTT
-	-	TRBJ2-2	TRBV5-1	CASSSGRIAGELFF	TGCGCCAGCAGTTCGGGGAGGATAGCCGGGGAGCTGTTTTTT
-	TRBD2	TRBJ2-7	TRBV28	CASRGLDRLYEQYF	TGTGCCAGCAGGGGACTAGACCGACTCTACGAGCAGTACTTC
-	-	TRBJ2-2	TRBV11-2	CASSSRVSELFF	TGTGCCAGCAGCTCCCGGGTGTCGGAGCTGTTTTTT
few	-	TRBJ1-3	TRBV7-9	CASSEKTASSGNTIYF	TGTGCCAGCAGCGAAAAGACAGCAAGCTCTGGAAACACCATATATTTT
-	TRBD2	TRBJ2-7	TRBV9	CASSVAGLAGIYEQYF	TGTGCCAGCAGCGTAGCTGGGCTAGCGGGGATCTACGAGCAGTACTTC
-	TRBD2	TRBJ2-3	TRBV14	CASSHTSGRARDTQYF	TGTGCCAGCAGCCACACTAGCGGGAGGGCCAGAGATACGCAGTATTTT
once	TRBD1	TRBJ2-7	TRBV6-1	CAHANTGASYEQYF	TGTGCCCATGCGAATACAGGGGCCTCCTACGAGCAGTACTTC
-	TRBD1	TRBJ1-2	TRBV6-5	CASSYTPGQGNGYTF	TGTGCCAGCAGTTACACCCCGGGACAGGGGAATGGCTACACCTTC
-	-	TRBJ1-5	TRBV19	CASIVSGRLNQPQHF	TGTGCCAGTATAGTATCCGGGAGGTTGAATCAGCCCCAGCATTTT